The rows below give T cell receptor beta chains drawn from one sample of a study of shared clonotypes between healthy human individuals. The assay was immunoSEQ multiplex PCR, and TCRdb's table has in-frame clones only and misses some. This sample carries about 180,000 clones, 90% to 95% of them seen once, and the ten largest clones take 0.067%. The sequenced sample consisted of naive CD4+ T cells sorted from blood. These receptors were collected from a woman in her 30s in good health. The CDR3 runs from the conserved cysteine through the conserved F or W. Fields, in order: J gene, D gene, V gene, CDR3 DNA, CDR3 protein. The D gene is left open where the match is weak.

>TRBJ2-1|.|TRBV7-9
TGTGCCAGCAGCTTAGGGGGCTGGGCGCCTCCTTCCTACAATGAGCAGTTCTTC
CASSLGGWAPPSYNEQFF
>TRBJ1-2|.|TRBV2
TGTGCCAGCAGCCCGGGACGGATTTATGGCTACACCTTC
CASSPGRIYGYTF
>TRBJ2-5|.|TRBV5-4
TGTGCCAGCAGCTTGTTCCGCGCTGGAGAGACCCAGTACTTC
CASSLFRAGETQYF
>TRBJ1-1|.|TRBV30
TGTGCCTGGAGTGTACTCGGGGACCTGGACACTGAAGCTTTCTTT
CAWSVLGDLDTEAFF
>TRBJ2-7|TRBD2|TRBV5-1
TGCGCCAGCAGCTTGGCTAGCGGGATTCGCGAGCAGTACTTC
CASSLASGIREQYF
>TRBJ1-4|.|TRBV4-1
TGCGCCAGCAGCCCACGAAAGGTGGCAACTAATGAAAAACTGTTTTTT
CASSPRKVATNEKLFF
>TRBJ2-1|TRBD2|TRBV15
TGTGCCACCAGCAGAGATCTGGGGACTAGCGATGAGCAGTTCTTC
CATSRDLGTSDEQFF
>TRBJ1-2|.|TRBV4-1
TGCGCCAGCAGCCAACTCCCGGGGGTGGATGGCTACACCTTC
CASSQLPGVDGYTF
>TRBJ2-1|.|TRBV27
TGTGCCAGCAGTTCGGAAGCGGGCTACACCTACAATGAGCAGTTCTTC
CASSSEAGYTYNEQFF
>TRBJ2-7|TRBD2|TRBV11-3
TGTGCCAGCAGCCTACGACTAGCGGGAGAGTACGAGCAGTACTTC
CASSLRLAGEYEQYF
>TRBJ2-5|TRBD2|TRBV14
TGTGCCAGCAGCCCGCCGGGACTAGCGGGAGTATCTGGAGAGACCCAGTACTTC
CASSPPGLAGVSGETQYF
>TRBJ1-1|.|TRBV29-1
TGCAGCGTTGAAGGGAGGATGAACACTGAAGCTTTCTTT
CSVEGRMNTEAFF
>TRBJ2-7|TRBD2|TRBV18
TGTGCCAGCTCACCGGGCGGGAGTTACGAGCAGTACTTC
CASSPGGSYEQYF
>TRBJ2-2|TRBD1|TRBV2
TGTGCCAGCAGCAGACAGGGAGTCTGGACCGGGGAGCTGTTTTTT
CASSRQGVWTGELFF
>TRBJ1-4|.|TRBV28
TGTGCCAGCAGTTTATGGGACACTCTAGGTACTAATGAAAAACTGTTTTTT
CASSLWDTLGTNEKLFF
>TRBJ2-7|.|TRBV28
TGTGCCAGCAGCCGTCCTAGATCGCCCTACGAGCAGTACTTC
CASSRPRSPYEQYF